This T cell receptor beta chain came from a study of shared clonotypes between healthy human individuals. Study outcomes and limitations: At large depth, rarefaction still showed sorted-subset sequencing to be incomplete.

The repertoire was sequenced with immunoSEQ multiplex PCR; TCRdb's copy has only in-frame clones and lacks some. The profile covers about 580,000 clones, with roughly 98% appearing a single time and approximately 0.3% taken by the ten largest. The CDR3 extends over 12 amino acids. CDR1 is MNHEY and CDR2 is SMNVEV in the germline V gene (reference sequence). V lost 2 bases and J 0 bases, leaving 2 bases between the germline ends. Naive CD8 cells were CD45RO-negative, positively selected for CCR7, excluding terminally differentiated effector memory CD45RA+ cells. The study drew its donors from healthy HIV-negative adults without recent acute infections or vaccinations. Donors, without exception, were Caucasian adults residing in Nashville, Tennessee. Only a few counts were recorded for this clone. Its cognate antigen is unknown. Other DNA sequences in the sample encode the same CDR3.

This chain joins TRBV27 and TRBJ2-7; D uncertain. Material: naive CD8+ T cells sorted from blood. The source is a young man in good health. The CDR3 sequence is CASSLPSYEQYF. In DNA form, the CDR3 reads TGTGCCAGCAGTTTACCCTCCTACGAGCAGTACTTC.